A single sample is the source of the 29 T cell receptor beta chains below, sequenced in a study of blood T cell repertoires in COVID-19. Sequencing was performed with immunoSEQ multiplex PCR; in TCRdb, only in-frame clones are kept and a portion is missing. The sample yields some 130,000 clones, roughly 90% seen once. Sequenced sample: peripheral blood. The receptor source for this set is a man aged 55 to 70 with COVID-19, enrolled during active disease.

CDR3 residues: CASSFSRGGTDTQYF. The CDR3 DNA reads TGCGCCAGCAGCTTCTCGAGGGGGGGGACAGATACGCAGTATTTT. The chain has TRBV5-1 and TRBJ2-3; D possibly corresponds to TRBD2 (7 bases). This CDR3 contains 15 residues. V lost 2 bases and J 3 bases, leaving 13 bases between the germline ends. Germline CDR1 and CDR2: SGHRS and YFSETQ.

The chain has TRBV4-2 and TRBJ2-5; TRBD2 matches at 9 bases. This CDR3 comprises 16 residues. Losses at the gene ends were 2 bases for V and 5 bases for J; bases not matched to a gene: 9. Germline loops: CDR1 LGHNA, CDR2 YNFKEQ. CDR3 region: CASSQMNSGSYETQYF. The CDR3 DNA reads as TGTGCCAGCAGCCAAATGAATAGCGGGAGTTATGAGACCCAGTACTTC.

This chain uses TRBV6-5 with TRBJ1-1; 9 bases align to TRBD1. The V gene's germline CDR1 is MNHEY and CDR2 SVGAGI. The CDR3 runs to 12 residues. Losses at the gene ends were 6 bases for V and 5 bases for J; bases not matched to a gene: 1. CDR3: CASRQGATEAFF. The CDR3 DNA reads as TGTGCCAGCAGACAGGGGGCAACTGAAGCTTTCTTT.

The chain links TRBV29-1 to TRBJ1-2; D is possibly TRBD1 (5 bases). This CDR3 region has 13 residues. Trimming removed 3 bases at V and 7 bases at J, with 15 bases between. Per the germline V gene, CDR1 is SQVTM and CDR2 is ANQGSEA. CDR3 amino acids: CSVDLGGWSGYTF. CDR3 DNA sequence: TGCAGCGTTGATCTGGGGGGATGGAGTGGCTACACCTTC.

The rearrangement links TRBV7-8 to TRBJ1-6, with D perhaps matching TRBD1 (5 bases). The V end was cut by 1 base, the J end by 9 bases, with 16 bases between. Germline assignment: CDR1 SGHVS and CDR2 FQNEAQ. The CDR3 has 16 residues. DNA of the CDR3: TGTGCCAGCAGCTTAGATCCGGACATAATAGGTTCACCCCTCCACTTT. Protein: CASSLDPDIIGSPLHF.

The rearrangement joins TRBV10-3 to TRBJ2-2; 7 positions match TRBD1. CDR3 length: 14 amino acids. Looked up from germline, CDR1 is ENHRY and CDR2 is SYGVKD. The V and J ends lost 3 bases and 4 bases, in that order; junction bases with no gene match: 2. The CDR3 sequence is CAISEGGATGELFF. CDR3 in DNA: TGTGCCATCAGTGAAGGGGGCGCCACCGGGGAGCTGTTTTTT.

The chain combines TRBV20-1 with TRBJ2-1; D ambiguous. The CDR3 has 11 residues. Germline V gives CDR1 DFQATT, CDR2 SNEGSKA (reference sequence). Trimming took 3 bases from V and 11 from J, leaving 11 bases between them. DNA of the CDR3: TGCAGTGCTAGTGGAGTTCTACAGCAGTTCTTC. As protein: CSASGVLQQFF.

The CDR3 reads CASSLAPPGSDTQYF. The DNA of the CDR3 is TGTGCCAGCAGCTTAGCGCCCCCCGGGAGTGATACGCAGTATTTT. The chain employs TRBV7-9 and TRBJ2-3; weak D call: TRBD2 (6 bases). Germline V lookup: CDR1 SEHNR, CDR2 FQNEAQ (reference sequence). Deletions cut 0 bases from V and 6 bases from J, with 13 bases between. The CDR3 length is 15 residues.

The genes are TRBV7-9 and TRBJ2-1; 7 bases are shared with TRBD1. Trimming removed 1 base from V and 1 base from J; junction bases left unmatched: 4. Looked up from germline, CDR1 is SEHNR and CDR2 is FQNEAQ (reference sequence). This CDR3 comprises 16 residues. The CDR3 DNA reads TGTGCCAGCAGCTTAGGGGCAGGGGGATCCTACAATGAGCAGTTCTTC. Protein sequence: CASSLGAGGSYNEQFF.

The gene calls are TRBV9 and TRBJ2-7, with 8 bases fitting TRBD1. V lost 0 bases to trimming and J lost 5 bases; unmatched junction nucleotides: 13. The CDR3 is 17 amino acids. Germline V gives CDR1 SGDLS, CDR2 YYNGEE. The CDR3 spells CASSVGEMDRASDEQYF. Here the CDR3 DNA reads TGTGCCAGCAGCGTAGGGGAGATGGACAGGGCGTCCGACGAGCAGTACTTC.

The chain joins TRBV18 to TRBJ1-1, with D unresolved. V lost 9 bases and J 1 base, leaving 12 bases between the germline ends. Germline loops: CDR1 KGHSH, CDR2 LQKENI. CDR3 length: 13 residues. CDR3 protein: CASRESGNTEAFF. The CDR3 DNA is TGTGCCAGTCGGGAGTCCGGGAACACTGAAGCTTTCTTT.

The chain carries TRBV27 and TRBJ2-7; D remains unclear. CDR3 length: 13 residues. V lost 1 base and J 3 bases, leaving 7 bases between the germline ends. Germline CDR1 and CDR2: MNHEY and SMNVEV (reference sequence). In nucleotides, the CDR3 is TGTGCCAGCAGTTTATACTTTCACTACGAGCAGTACTTC. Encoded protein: CASSLYFHYEQYF.

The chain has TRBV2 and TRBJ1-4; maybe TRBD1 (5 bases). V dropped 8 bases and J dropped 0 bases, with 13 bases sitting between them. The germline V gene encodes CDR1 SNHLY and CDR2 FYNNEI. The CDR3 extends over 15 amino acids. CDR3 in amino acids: CASQPATATNEKLFF. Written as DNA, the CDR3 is TGTGCCAGCCAGCCGGCGACAGCAACTAATGAAAAACTGTTTTTT.

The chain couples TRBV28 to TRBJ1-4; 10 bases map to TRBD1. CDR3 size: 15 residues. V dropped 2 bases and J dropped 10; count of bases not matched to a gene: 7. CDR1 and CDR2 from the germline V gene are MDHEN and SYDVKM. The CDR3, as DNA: TGTGCCAGCAGTTTAGCCGGGACAGGGGCCGCAAAACTGTTTTTT. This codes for CASSLAGTGAAKLFF.

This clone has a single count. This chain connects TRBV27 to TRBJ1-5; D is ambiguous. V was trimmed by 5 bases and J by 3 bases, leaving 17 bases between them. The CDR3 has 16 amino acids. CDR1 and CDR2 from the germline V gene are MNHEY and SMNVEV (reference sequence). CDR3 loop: CASSIREPGSNQPQHF. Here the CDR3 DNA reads TGTGCCAGCAGTATTCGGGAGCCGGGGTCCAATCAGCCCCAGCATTTT.

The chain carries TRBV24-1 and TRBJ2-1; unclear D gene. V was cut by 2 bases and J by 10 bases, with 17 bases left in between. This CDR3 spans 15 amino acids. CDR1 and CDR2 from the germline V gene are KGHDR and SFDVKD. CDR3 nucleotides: TGTGCCACCAGTGATTCTTCTAGGCCGATCGGGGAGCAGTTCTTC. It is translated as CATSDSSRPIGEQFF.

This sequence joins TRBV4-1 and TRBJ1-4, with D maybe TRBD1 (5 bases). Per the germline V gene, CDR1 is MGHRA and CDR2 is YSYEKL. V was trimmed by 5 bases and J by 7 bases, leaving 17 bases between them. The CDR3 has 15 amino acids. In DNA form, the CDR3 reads TGCGCCAGCAGCGGCCCAGGGCAGGTTGGTGAAAAACTGTTTTTT. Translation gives CASSGPGQVGEKLFF.

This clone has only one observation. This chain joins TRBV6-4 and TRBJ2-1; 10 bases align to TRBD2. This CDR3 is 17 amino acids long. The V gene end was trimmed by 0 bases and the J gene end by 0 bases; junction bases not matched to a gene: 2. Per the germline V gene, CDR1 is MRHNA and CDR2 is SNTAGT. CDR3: CASSDSPSGSSYNEQFF. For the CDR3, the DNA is TGTGCCAGCAGTGACTCCCCTAGCGGGAGCTCCTACAATGAGCAGTTCTTC.

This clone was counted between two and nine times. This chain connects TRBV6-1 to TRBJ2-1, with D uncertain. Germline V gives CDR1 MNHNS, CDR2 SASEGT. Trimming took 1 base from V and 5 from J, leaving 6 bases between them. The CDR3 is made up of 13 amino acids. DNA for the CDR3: TGTGCCAGCAGTGAAGAGCAGGACAATGAGCAGTTCTTC. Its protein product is CASSEEQDNEQFF.

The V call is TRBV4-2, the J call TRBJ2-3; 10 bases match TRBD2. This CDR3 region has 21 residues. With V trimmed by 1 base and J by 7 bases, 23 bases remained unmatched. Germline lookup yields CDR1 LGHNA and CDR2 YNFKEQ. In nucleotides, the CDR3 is TGTGCCAGCAGCCAAGTAGGTGTAAGACTAGCGGGCCCCATGCACAGAAATACGCAGTATTTT. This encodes CASSQVGVRLAGPMHRNTQYF.

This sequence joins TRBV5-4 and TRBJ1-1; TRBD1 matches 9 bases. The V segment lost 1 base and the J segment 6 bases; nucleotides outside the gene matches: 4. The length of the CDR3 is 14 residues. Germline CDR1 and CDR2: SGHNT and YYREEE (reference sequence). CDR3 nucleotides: TGTGCCAGCAGCTTGTGGACAGGGGTTCCTGAAGCTTTCTTT. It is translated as CASSLWTGVPEAFF. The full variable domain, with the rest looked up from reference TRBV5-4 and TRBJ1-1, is ETGVTQSPTHLIKTRGQQVTLRCSSQSGHNTVSWYQQALGQGPQFIFQYYREEENGRGNFPPRFSGLQFPNYSSELNVNALELDDSALYLCASSLWTGVPEAFFGQGTRLTVV.

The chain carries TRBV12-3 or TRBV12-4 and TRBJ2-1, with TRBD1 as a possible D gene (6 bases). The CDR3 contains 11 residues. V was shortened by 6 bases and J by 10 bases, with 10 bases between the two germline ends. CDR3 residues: CASRDSAEQFF. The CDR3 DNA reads TGTGCCAGCAGGGACAGTGCGGAGCAGTTCTTC.

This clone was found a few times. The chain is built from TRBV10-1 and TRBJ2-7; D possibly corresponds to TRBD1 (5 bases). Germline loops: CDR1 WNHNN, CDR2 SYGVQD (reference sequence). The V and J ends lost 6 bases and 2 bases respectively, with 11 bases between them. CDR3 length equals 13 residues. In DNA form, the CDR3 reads TGCGCCAGCAGCCCTTCAGGGACCTACGAGCAGTACTTC. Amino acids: CASSPSGTYEQYF.

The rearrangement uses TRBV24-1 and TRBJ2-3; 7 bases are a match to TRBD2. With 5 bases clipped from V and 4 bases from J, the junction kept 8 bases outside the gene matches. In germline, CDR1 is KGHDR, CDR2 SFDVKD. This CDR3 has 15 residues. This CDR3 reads CATSALSGGADTQYF. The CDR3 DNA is TGTGCCACCAGTGCCCTTAGTGGGGGGGCAGATACGCAGTATTTT.

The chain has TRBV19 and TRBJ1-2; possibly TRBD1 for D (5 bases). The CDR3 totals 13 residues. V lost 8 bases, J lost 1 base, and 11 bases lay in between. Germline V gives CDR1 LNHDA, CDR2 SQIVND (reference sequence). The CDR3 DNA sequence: TGTGCCAGTGCATTGACAGATAACTATGGCTACACCTTC. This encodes CASALTDNYGYTF.

For the CDR3, the DNA is TGTGCCACCAGCACCGAATTACCTGGTTCAGGTGTACTGAACACTGAAGCTTTCTTT. Its protein product is CATSTELPGSGVLNTEAFF. This chain joins TRBV15 and TRBJ1-1; D is ambiguous. Germline V gene sequence: CDR1 LNHNV, CDR2 YYDKDF (reference sequence). The CDR3 contains 19 residues. The V end was cut by 4 bases, the J end by 0 bases, with 24 bases between.

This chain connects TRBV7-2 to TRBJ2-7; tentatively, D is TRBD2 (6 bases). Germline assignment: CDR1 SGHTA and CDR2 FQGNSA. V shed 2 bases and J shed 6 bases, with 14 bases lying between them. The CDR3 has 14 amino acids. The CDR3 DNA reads TGTGCCAGCAGCTTATGGGTGACTAGTAGCGAGCAGTACTTC. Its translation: CASSLWVTSSEQYF.

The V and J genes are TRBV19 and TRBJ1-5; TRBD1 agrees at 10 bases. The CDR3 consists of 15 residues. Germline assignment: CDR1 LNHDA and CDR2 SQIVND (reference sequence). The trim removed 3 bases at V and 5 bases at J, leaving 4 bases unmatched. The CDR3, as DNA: TGTGCCAGTAGTATGGGACAGGGGACCGATCAGCCCCAGCATTTT. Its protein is CASSMGQGTDQPQHF.

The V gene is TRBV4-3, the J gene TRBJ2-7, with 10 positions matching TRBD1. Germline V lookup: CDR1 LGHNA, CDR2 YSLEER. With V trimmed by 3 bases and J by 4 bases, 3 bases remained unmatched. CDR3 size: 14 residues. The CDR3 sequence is CASSHDRGQYEQYF. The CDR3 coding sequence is TGCGCCAGCAGCCACGACAGGGGGCAATACGAGCAGTACTTC.